These T cell receptor beta chains were read from a single sample in a study of blood T cells in healthy people across ages. TCRdb redid the calling of the 5' RACE reads with MiXCR, one entry per CDR3 protein. In the table there are about 1.7 million distinct CDR3 sequences, approximately 28% of which are singletons. Sequencing used blood. These receptors came from a woman younger than 45 in good health. Both conserved end residues are trimmed from each CDR3. D genes are given only for firm matches.

v_gene,d_gene,CDR3aa
TRBV24-1,TRBD2,ATSDSGLAGVGEQF
TRBV6-2/TRBV6-3,TRBD2,ASSYSASGYEQF
TRBV5-5,.,ASSLEKGGKTQY
TRBV14,.,ASSFRDTLTYNEQF
TRBV5-1,TRBD1,ASRFGQGVNEQY
TRBV2,.,ASSGYLDSNIQY
TRBV20-1,TRBD2,SASDGGAVKTQY
TRBV6-2/TRBV6-3,.,ASSYQGREYEQY
TRBV12-3/TRBV12-4,.,ASSSQGSGGRYNEQF
TRBV7-2,.,ASSRRAGTDTQY
TRBV19,TRBD2,ASSNSGRDQETQY
TRBV4-1,.,ASSQDVDVAREQF
TRBV30,.,AWRSTGANEKLF
TRBV9,.,ASSVDDYISGELF
TRBV10-1,.,ASSGGLAIDEQF
TRBV20-1,.,SARGSPRGLEKLF
TRBV5-1,.,ASSVAAYGNEQY
TRBV28,.,ASTDGGPVGTQY
TRBV14,.,ASSQMDYGYT
TRBV7-2,TRBD2,ASSFTSVAGELF
TRBV9,TRBD1,ASSEPGTGMGYT
TRBV3-1,TRBD2,ASSQVKAGGPGNEQF
TRBV11-2,.,ASSLETDYSYTDTQY
TRBV20-1,.,SALASRSYNEQF
TRBV9,TRBD2,ASGGTSGRYVTDTQY
TRBV28,TRBD2,ASHPSSGGSVTDTQY
TRBV7-9,TRBD1,ASNIVGGEGGYT
TRBV5-1,TRBD1,ASSPGTGDRRGGANVLT
TRBV18,TRBD1,ASRNRGSSGNTIY
TRBV20-1,.,SARERGPPYEQY
TRBV6-6,TRBD2,ASSPRVAGGQETQY
TRBV4-1,TRBD1,ASSQEGQLGIAPLH
TRBV12-3/TRBV12-4,.,ASNFGVTTEAF
TRBV7-2,.,ASSPSRTALH
TRBV30,.,AWSSMSDTQY
TRBV6-1,.,ASSEAASSLNTEAF
TRBV20-1,TRBD2,SANYGTSGSNEQF
TRBV3-1,TRBD2,ASSQEAGRSSPPNEQF
TRBV7-2,.,ASSFSVKETQY
TRBV14,TRBD2,ASSTLAGDDEQY
TRBV30,.,AWSVRDTQY
TRBV9,.,ASSASPGHLTSQETQY